These T cell receptor beta chains were read from a single sample in a study of CD8 T cells in Susac syndrome. TCRdb called the immunoSEQ multiplex PCR reads again in MiXCR, with one record for every CDR3 protein. This sample carries about 84,000 distinct CDR3 sequences, around 96% of them seen once, and the ten largest clones take roughly 0.45%. The sequenced material came from CD8+ T cells from PBMCs. These TCRs come from a human donor with Susac syndrome. Each CDR3 is given with its conserved first and last residue. Fields, in order: D gene, J gene, clone size, V gene, CDR3 protein, CDR3 DNA. D genes are given only for firm matches. A clone size is listed for some rows: how often the clone was seen (once, few, many), or a class if it is expanded.

D gene: -; J gene: TRBJ1-2; clone size: once; V gene: TRBV27; CDR3 protein: CASSNLRDPKEHYGYTF; CDR3 DNA: TGTGCCAGCAGTAATTTACGGGACCCCAAAGAGCACTATGGCTACACCTTC
D gene: -; J gene: TRBJ1-2; clone size: -; V gene: TRBV18; CDR3 protein: CASSPSMGNYGYTF; CDR3 DNA: TGTGCCAGCTCACCATCGATGGGTAACTATGGCTACACCTTC
D gene: TRBD1; J gene: TRBJ2-5; clone size: -; V gene: TRBV6-5; CDR3 protein: CASSSGQLQETQYF; CDR3 DNA: TGTGCCAGCAGTTCGGGACAGCTCCAAGAGACCCAGTACTTC
D gene: -; J gene: TRBJ2-3; clone size: -; V gene: TRBV5-1; CDR3 protein: CASSLAVSSRDTQYF; CDR3 DNA: TGCGCCAGCAGCTTGGCAGTCAGTTCTAGGGATACGCAGTATTTT
D gene: -; J gene: TRBJ1-2; clone size: -; V gene: TRBV4-3; CDR3 protein: CASSQEVRLNYGYTF; CDR3 DNA: TGCGCCAGCAGCCAAGAGGTCCGCTTGAACTATGGCTACACCTTC
D gene: -; J gene: TRBJ2-7; clone size: -; V gene: TRBV6-2/TRBV6-3; CDR3 protein: CASSIRSYEQYF; CDR3 DNA: TGTGCCAGCTCTATTAGGAGCTACGAGCAGTACTTC
D gene: -; J gene: TRBJ2-1; clone size: -; V gene: TRBV2; CDR3 protein: CASSQDLRTSYNEQFF; CDR3 DNA: TGTGCCAGCAGTCAAGACCTACGGACCTCCTACAATGAGCAGTTCTTC
D gene: -; J gene: TRBJ1-2; clone size: -; V gene: TRBV28; CDR3 protein: CASSSARDLFYGYTF; CDR3 DNA: TGTGCCAGCAGTTCCGCGAGAGACCTCTTTTATGGCTACACCTTC
D gene: -; J gene: TRBJ2-3; clone size: -; V gene: TRBV20-1; CDR3 protein: CSARSTSTDTQYF; CDR3 DNA: TGCAGTGCCAGATCAACTAGCACAGATACGCAGTATTTT
D gene: -; J gene: TRBJ2-7; clone size: -; V gene: TRBV5-6; CDR3 protein: CASSLSADTYEQYF; CDR3 DNA: TGTGCCAGCAGCTTGTCTGCGGATACCTACGAGCAGTACTTC
D gene: -; J gene: TRBJ2-1; clone size: -; V gene: TRBV25-1; CDR3 protein: CASSIRDDEQFF; CDR3 DNA: TGTGCCAGCAGTATCCGGGACGATGAGCAGTTCTTC
D gene: -; J gene: TRBJ2-1; clone size: -; V gene: TRBV5-4; CDR3 protein: CASSSSFNEQFF; CDR3 DNA: TGTGCCAGCAGCTCTAGCTTCAATGAGCAGTTCTTC
D gene: -; J gene: TRBJ2-2; clone size: few; V gene: TRBV6-5; CDR3 protein: CASSSGGELFF; CDR3 DNA: TGTGCCAGCAGTTCGGGCGGGGAGCTGTTTTTT
D gene: -; J gene: TRBJ2-1; clone size: -; V gene: TRBV29-1; CDR3 protein: CSVEGGTDSYNEQFF; CDR3 DNA: TGCAGCGTTGAAGGGGGAACTGACTCCTACAATGAGCAGTTCTTC
D gene: TRBD1; J gene: TRBJ1-6; clone size: -; V gene: TRBV27; CDR3 protein: CASSSGQGYSPLHF; CDR3 DNA: TGTGCCAGCAGTTCGGGACAGGGGTATTCACCCCTCCACTTT
D gene: TRBD1; J gene: TRBJ2-1; clone size: -; V gene: TRBV27; CDR3 protein: CASSLPDSRTGGKGNEQFF; CDR3 DNA: TGTGCCAGCAGTTTACCGGACTCTCGGACAGGCGGCAAGGGGAATGAGCAGTTCTTC
D gene: -; J gene: TRBJ2-5; clone size: -; V gene: TRBV5-1; CDR3 protein: CASSYAPRETQYF; CDR3 DNA: TGCGCCAGCAGTTACGCCCCTCGAGAGACCCAGTACTTC
D gene: -; J gene: TRBJ2-7; clone size: -; V gene: TRBV20-1; CDR3 protein: CSARPLNGISYEQYF; CDR3 DNA: TGCAGTGCTAGACCCTTAAACGGGATATCCTACGAGCAGTACTTC
D gene: -; J gene: TRBJ2-1; clone size: -; V gene: TRBV5-1; CDR3 protein: CASQAGPYNEQFF; CDR3 DNA: TGCGCCAGCCAAGCAGGGCCCTACAATGAGCAGTTCTTC
D gene: -; J gene: TRBJ1-1; clone size: -; V gene: TRBV4-3; CDR3 protein: CASSQEQGIGLDTEAFF; CDR3 DNA: TGCGCCAGCAGCCAAGAACAGGGCATAGGGCTCGACACTGAAGCTTTCTTT
D gene: -; J gene: TRBJ2-5; clone size: -; V gene: TRBV7-2; CDR3 protein: CASSLLGRPETQYF; CDR3 DNA: TGTGCCAGCAGCTTATTAGGGAGGCCAGAGACCCAGTACTTC
D gene: TRBD1; J gene: TRBJ1-1; clone size: -; V gene: TRBV9; CDR3 protein: CASSRGPGPEAFF; CDR3 DNA: TGTGCCAGCAGTAGGGGGCCGGGGCCTGAAGCTTTCTTT
D gene: -; J gene: TRBJ2-1; clone size: -; V gene: TRBV29-1; CDR3 protein: CSVMGPSSYNEQFF; CDR3 DNA: TGCAGCGTTATGGGACCAAGCTCCTACAATGAGCAGTTCTTC
D gene: -; J gene: TRBJ2-7; clone size: -; V gene: TRBV20-1; CDR3 protein: CSARSGVSYEQYF; CDR3 DNA: TGCAGTGCCCGGAGCGGTGTCTCCTACGAGCAGTACTTC
D gene: TRBD1; J gene: TRBJ1-1; clone size: -; V gene: TRBV25-1; CDR3 protein: CASSPGQVDTEAFF; CDR3 DNA: TGTGCCAGCAGTCCAGGACAGGTGGACACTGAAGCTTTCTTT
D gene: TRBD1; J gene: TRBJ1-1; clone size: once; V gene: TRBV20-1; CDR3 protein: CSARAMTGEEEENTEAFF; CDR3 DNA: TGCAGTGCTAGAGCCATGACAGGGGAGGAAGAGGAGAACACTGAAGCTTTCTTT
D gene: -; J gene: TRBJ1-1; clone size: -; V gene: TRBV20-1; CDR3 protein: CSARDGRGGSNTEAFF; CDR3 DNA: TGCAGTGCTAGAGATGGGCGGGGGGGGTCGAACACTGAAGCTTTCTTT
D gene: -; J gene: TRBJ2-2; clone size: once; V gene: TRBV29-1; CDR3 protein: CSVEGTENSRELFF; CDR3 DNA: TGCAGCGTTGAAGGGACAGAAAACAGCCGGGAGCTGTTTTTT
D gene: TRBD2; J gene: TRBJ2-1; clone size: -; V gene: TRBV20-1; CDR3 protein: CSARDGGLAPQQFF; CDR3 DNA: TGCAGTGCTAGAGACGGTGGACTAGCGCCTCAACAGTTCTTC